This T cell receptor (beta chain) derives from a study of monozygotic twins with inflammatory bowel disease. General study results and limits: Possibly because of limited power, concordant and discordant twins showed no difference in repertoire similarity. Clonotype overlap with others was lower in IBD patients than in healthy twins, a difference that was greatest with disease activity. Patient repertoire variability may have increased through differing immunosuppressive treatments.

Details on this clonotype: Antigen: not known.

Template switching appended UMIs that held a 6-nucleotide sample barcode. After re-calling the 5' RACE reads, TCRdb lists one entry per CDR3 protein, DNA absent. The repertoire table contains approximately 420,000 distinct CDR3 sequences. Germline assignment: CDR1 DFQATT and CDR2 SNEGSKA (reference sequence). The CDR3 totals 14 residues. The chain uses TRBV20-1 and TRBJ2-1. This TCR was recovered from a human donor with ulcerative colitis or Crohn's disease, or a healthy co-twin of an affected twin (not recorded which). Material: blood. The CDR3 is CSARRGSSYNEQFF.